Here is one TCR beta chain with its context. This sample stems from a study of blood T cell repertoires in COVID-19. Looking at the study overall: Both acute and convalescent COVID-19 samples were obtained from the United States, Italy and Spain. PBMCs, B-cell-depleted T cells, or T cells provided the cDNA or gDNA that made up the material.

V lost 0 bases and J lost 6, with 7 bases in between. CDR1 is ENHRY, CDR2 SYGVKD, per germline. The length of the CDR3 is 13 residues. The authors' processing: Nucleated cell number was recorded as an estimate derived from reference gene primer amplification. Method: immunoSEQ multiplex PCR; TCRdb's copy keeps in-frame clones and lacks some. The DNA gave D and trimming, while V, J and clone size come from that table. Found here are 250,000 or so clones, 80% to 90% of them singletons; the top ten hold around 2.9%. The clonotype comes from a woman aged 30 to 39 with active or convalescent COVID-19. The sample comprised peripheral blood. The chain uses TRBV10-3 and TRBJ2-3; D is undetermined. The CDR3 DNA follows: TGTGCCATCAGTGAGTCAAGAGAGGATACGCAGTATTTT. It encodes CAISESREDTQYF.